This paragraph covers one TCR beta chain sequence. The antigen remains unidentified. Assay used: immunoSEQ multiplex PCR; TCRdb lists only in-frame clones, some missing. The table includes around 46,000 clones, approximately 89% detected once. This sample was included in a study of T cell responses to AZD1222 COVID-19 vaccine. Study observations and caveats: Repertoires were collected only later (after the peak T cell response had occurred). An increase in Spike-specific TCR breadth and depth was observed after two AZD1222 doses.

The specimen comprised peripheral blood, sampled 28 days after the second AZD1222 dose. The receptor comes from an adult who received the AZD1222 COVID-19 vaccine.

In nucleotides, the CDR3 is TGTGCCACCAGTGACCTGGGTAGCGGGGGGGCGAGCGGGGAGCTGTTTTTT. It specifies CATSDLGSGGASGELFF. This chain uses TRBV24-1 with TRBJ2-2; 11 nucleotides agree with TRBD2. The ends lost 4 bases at V and 7 bases at J; junction bases unmatched: 10. Germline CDR1 and CDR2: KGHDR and SFDVKD. The CDR3 runs 17 residues.